These T cell receptor beta chains were read from a single sample in a study of blood T cell repertoires in COVID-19. Only in-frame clones appear in the TCRdb table, and some are missing; sequencing was by immunoSEQ multiplex PCR. The profile covers 200,000 or so clones, with 80% to 90% appearing a single time and 2% to 3% taken by the ten largest. The sequenced sample consisted of peripheral blood. These receptors originate from a man in his thirties or forties with COVID-19, enrolled during active disease. The CDR3 runs from the conserved cysteine through the conserved F or W. The order of the fields is D gene, V gene, clone size, J gene, CDR3 DNA, CDR3 protein. The D gene is left open where the match is weak. Clone size, where shown, is once, few, many, or a class for clones that have expanded.

>.|TRBV4-1|.|TRBJ2-7
TGCGCCAGCAGCCCGGGACTGACGTACGAGCAGTACTTC
CASSPGLTYEQYF
>TRBD1|TRBV6-4|.|TRBJ2-7
TGTGCCAGCAGTCCCGGGACAGGGAGCTCCTACGAGCAGTACTTC
CASSPGTGSSYEQYF
>TRBD1|TRBV5-1|.|TRBJ1-5
TGCGCCAGCAGCTTGGAGGGCCAGGGGGGTCAGCCCCAGCATTTT
CASSLEGQGGQPQHF
>TRBD2|TRBV4-2|.|TRBJ2-5
TGTGCCAGCAGCCAAGGAAGTCGACTAGCGATAGAGACCCAGTACTTC
CASSQGSRLAIETQYF
>TRBD1|TRBV5-5|.|TRBJ1-2
TGTGCCAGCAGCTTGGTGACAGGGGACTATGGCTACACCTTC
CASSLVTGDYGYTF
>.|TRBV11-3|.|TRBJ1-1
TGTGCCAGCAGCTTACAGGGATCCACTGAAGCTTTCTTT
CASSLQGSTEAFF
>.|TRBV7-6|.|TRBJ1-3
TGTGCCAGCAGCCATATACAGGGTAGCATCTCTGGAAACACCATATATTTT
CASSHIQGSISGNTIYF
>TRBD1|TRBV9|.|TRBJ1-2
TGTGCCAGCAGCGTAGACAGGGGGCAAGGGGATGGCTACACCTTC
CASSVDRGQGDGYTF
>.|TRBV7-2|.|TRBJ1-1
TGTGCCAGCAGCTTATCCCGAGGAAACACTGAAGCTTTCTTT
CASSLSRGNTEAFF
>TRBD1|TRBV28|.|TRBJ2-7
TGTGCCAGCAGTGGCTGGGACAGGGGCTACGAGCAGTACTTC
CASSGWDRGYEQYF
>TRBD1|TRBV24-1|.|TRBJ2-3
TGTGCCACCAGGACAGGGGTTACAGATACGCAGTATTTT
CATRTGVTDTQYF
>TRBD1|TRBV5-5|.|TRBJ2-3
TGTGCCAGCAGCTACAGGACAGGTACAGATACGCAGTATTTT
CASSYRTGTDTQYF
>.|TRBV27|.|TRBJ2-1
TGTGCCAGCAGAGCCAGCCTGGGGACTTACAATGAGCAGTTCTTC
CASRASLGTYNEQFF
>TRBD1|TRBV5-4|.|TRBJ1-3
TGTGCCAGCAGCTCCGGACAGGGCCTCTCTGGAAACACCATATATTTT
CASSSGQGLSGNTIYF
>.|TRBV15|.|TRBJ2-7
TGTGCCACCAGCAGAGATGAGGGCAACTACCGCGAGCAGTACTTC
CATSRDEGNYREQYF
>.|TRBV27|once|TRBJ1-6
TGTGCCACCACCTCAGATGCTTTCTATAATTCACCCCTCCACTTT
CATTSDAFYNSPLHF
>TRBD1|TRBV6-2/TRBV6-3|.|TRBJ1-2
TGTGCCAGCAGTTCGACAGGGCCGGGCACTGGCTACACCTTC
CASSSTGPGTGYTF
>TRBD2|TRBV9|once|TRBJ2-2
TGTGCCAGCAGCGTAGCATGGGGACTATGGAACACCGGGGAGCTGTTTTTT
CASSVAWGLWNTGELFF
>.|TRBV11-2|once|TRBJ1-1
TGTGCCAGCAGCTTAGATTTAGAGGGGCGCGGGGGAGACACTGAAGCTTTCTTT
CASSLDLEGRGGDTEAFF
>TRBD2|TRBV15|.|TRBJ2-7
TGTGCCACCAGCAGTCGCGGCGGGAGGTCGTCCTTC
CATSSRGGRSSF
>TRBD1|TRBV12-5|.|TRBJ2-5
TGTGCTAGTGGTCCACGGGACAGGGGAGAGACCCAGTACTTC
CASGPRDRGETQYF
>.|TRBV7-3|.|TRBJ2-1
TGTGCCAGCAGCTACGGTACCTCCAATGAGCAGTTCTTC
CASSYGTSNEQFF
>.|TRBV4-3|.|TRBJ2-4
TGCGCCAGCAGCCAATGGAGTGATACAGACAGCCCCTACAAAAACATTCAGTACTTC
CASSQWSDTDSPYKNIQYF
>TRBD2|TRBV7-9|.|TRBJ2-1
TGTGCCAGCAGCCCACGACTAGCGGGAGAGGCCTACAATGAGCAGTTCTTC
CASSPRLAGEAYNEQFF
>TRBD1|TRBV7-2|.|TRBJ1-1
TGTGCCAGCAGCCCCGATGGACGCAGGGGGACTCTTGAAGCTTTCTTT
CASSPDGRRGTLEAFF
>.|TRBV12-3/TRBV12-4|.|TRBJ2-5
TGTGCCAGCAGCCCACAGGGCCCGGGGACCCAGTACTTC
CASSPQGPGTQYF
>TRBD1|TRBV19|once|TRBJ1-5
TGTGCCATTTTCCGGGACAGAGATCAGCCCCAGCATTTT
CAIFRDRDQPQHF
>.|TRBV5-1|.|TRBJ2-5
TGCGCCAGCAGCTTCGGACTGAAAGAGACCCAGTACTTC
CASSFGLKETQYF
>TRBD2|TRBV28|.|TRBJ2-7
TGTGCCAGCAGTTTATCTGGGACTAGCTATTACGAGCAGTACTTC
CASSLSGTSYYEQYF
>TRBD2|TRBV19|.|TRBJ2-1
TGTGCCAGTCGACTAGCGAACTCCTACAATGAGCAGTTCTTC
CASRLANSYNEQFF
>TRBD1|TRBV6-5|.|TRBJ1-3
TGTGCCAGCAGGACAGGGGGCGCGCAAGGAAACACCATATATTTT
CASRTGGAQGNTIYF
>TRBD1|TRBV5-4|.|TRBJ2-2
TGTGCCAGCAGCTTCCGACCCGGGACAGCGAACACCGGGGAGCTGTTTTTT
CASSFRPGTANTGELFF
>.|TRBV24-1|once|TRBJ1-2
TGTGCCACCAGTGGGGGGCCTAACTATGGCTACACCTTC
CATSGGPNYGYTF
>.|TRBV9|.|TRBJ1-3
TGTGCCAGCAGCCCCCCCAGCGGGGGACACCCCGGTGGTGGAAACACCATATATTTT
CASSPPSGGHPGGGNTIYF
>.|TRBV7-3|.|TRBJ1-2
TGTGCCAGCAGCTTAACGCCAGGGGCCTATGGCTACACCTTC
CASSLTPGAYGYTF
>TRBD2|TRBV28|.|TRBJ2-7
TGTGCCAGCAGTTTATGGAAAGCGGGATCTTCCTACGAGCAGTACTTC
CASSLWKAGSSYEQYF
>TRBD2|TRBV5-5|.|TRBJ2-7
TGTGCCAGCAGCTCGGGACTAGCGCTGGACGAGCAGTACTTC
CASSSGLALDEQYF
>.|TRBV5-5|.|TRBJ2-7
TGTGCCAGCAGCTACTTTACAGGGATCTACGAGCAGTACTTC
CASSYFTGIYEQYF
>.|TRBV2|.|TRBJ1-5
TGTGCCACCTCCTACCAAGGGGCGGACCAGCCCCAGCATTTT
CATSYQGADQPQHF
>TRBD2|TRBV7-2|.|TRBJ2-1
TGTGCCAGCAGCTTAATGGGAGGGCCCTACAATGAGCAGTTCTTC
CASSLMGGPYNEQFF
>TRBD2|TRBV5-1|few|TRBJ2-1
TGCGCCAGCAGCTTGCTTTTTGTCAGTCAGGGTAGCGGGAGTCCCTATGAGCAGTTCTTC
CASSLLFVSQGSGSPYEQFF
>TRBD2|TRBV4-2|.|TRBJ2-1
TGTGCCAGCAGCCAGCCGTGGGCGGGAGTCGAGGGCAATGAGCAGTTCTTC
CASSQPWAGVEGNEQFF
>.|TRBV5-1|.|TRBJ2-5
TGCGCCAGCAGCTCGACAGCCCCAGAGACCCAGTACTTC
CASSSTAPETQYF
>.|TRBV5-1|.|TRBJ2-6
TGCGCCAGCAGCTTGGTCGTCGCACTCTCTGGGGCCAACGTCCTGACTTTC
CASSLVVALSGANVLTF
>.|TRBV19|.|TRBJ1-4
TGTGCCAGTACCCCAGTTTGGGGCACCGGAACTAATGAAAAACTGTTTTTT
CASTPVWGTGTNEKLFF
>TRBD1|TRBV4-3|.|TRBJ1-6
TGCGCCAGCAGCCAAGAGGACAGGGCTGGCGGTAATTCACCCCTCCACTTT
CASSQEDRAGGNSPLHF